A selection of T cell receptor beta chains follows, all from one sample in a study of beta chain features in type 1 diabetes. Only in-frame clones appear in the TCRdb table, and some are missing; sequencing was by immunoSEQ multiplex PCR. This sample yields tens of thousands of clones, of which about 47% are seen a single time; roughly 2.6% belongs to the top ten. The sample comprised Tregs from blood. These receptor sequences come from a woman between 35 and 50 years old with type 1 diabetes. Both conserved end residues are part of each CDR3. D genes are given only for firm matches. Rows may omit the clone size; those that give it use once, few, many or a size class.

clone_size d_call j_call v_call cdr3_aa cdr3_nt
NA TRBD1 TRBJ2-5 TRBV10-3 CATGTGEETQYF TGTGCCACCGGGACAGGTGAAGAGACCCAGTACTTC
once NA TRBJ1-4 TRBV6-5 CASRRGEKLFF TGTGCCAGCAGAAGAGGTGAAAAACTGTTTTTT
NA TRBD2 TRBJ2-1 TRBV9 CASSETSGNEQFF TGTGCCAGCAGCGAGACTAGCGGCAATGAGCAGTTCTTC
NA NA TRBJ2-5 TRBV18 CASSSGHRETQYF TGTGCCAGCTCATCAGGCCACCGGGAGACCCAGTACTTC
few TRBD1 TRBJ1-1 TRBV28 CASSRQGAGVIAAFF TGTGCCAGCAGTAGACAGGGGGCGGGGGTTATCGCGGCTTTCTTT
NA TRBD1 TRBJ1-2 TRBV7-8 CASSLQGSGYTF TGTGCCAGCAGCCTACAGGGGTCAGGCTACACCTTC
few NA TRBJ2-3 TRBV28 CASSVQSTDTQYF TGTGCCAGCAGTGTCCAAAGCACAGATACGCAGTATTTT
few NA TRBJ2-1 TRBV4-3 CASSQGAGAGAYNEQFF TGCGCCAGCAGCCAAGGTGCGGGGGCGGGGGCCTACAATGAGCAGTTCTTC
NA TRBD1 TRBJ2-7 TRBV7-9 CASSTDRAEQYF TGTGCCAGCAGCACCGACAGGGCCGAGCAGTACTTC
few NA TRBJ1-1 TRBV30 CAWSWAGSRNTEAFF TGTGCCTGGAGTTGGGCGGGCAGCCGGAACACTGAAGCTTTCTTT
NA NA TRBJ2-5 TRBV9 CASSGQGMREQYF TGTGCCAGCAGCGGGCAAGGAATGAGGGAGCAGTACTTC
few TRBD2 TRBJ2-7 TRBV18 CASSSTSGRAYEQYF TGTGCCAGCTCATCTACTAGCGGGCGCGCCTACGAGCAGTACTTC
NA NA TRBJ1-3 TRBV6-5 CASWGGSTGNTIYF TGTGCCAGCTGGGGGGGTTCAACTGGAAACACCATATATTTT
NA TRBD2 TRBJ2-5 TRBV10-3 CAISESDSGGQETQYF TGTGCCATCAGTGAGTCGGATAGCGGGGGGCAAGAGACCCAGTACTTC
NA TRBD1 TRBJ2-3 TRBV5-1 CASSLWAGGEDTQYF TGCGCCAGCAGCTTGTGGGCAGGGGGCGAGGATACGCAGTATTTT
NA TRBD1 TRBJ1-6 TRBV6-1 CASRGGGQGNSPLHF TGTGCCAGCAGAGGAGGGGGACAGGGAAATTCACCCCTCCACTTT
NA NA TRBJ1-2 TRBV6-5 CASSSLGVFPGYTF TGTGCCAGCAGCTCCCTCGGGGTTTTCCCGGGCTACACCTTC
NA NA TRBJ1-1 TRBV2 CASSGPWPPQREAFF TGTGCCAGCAGTGGTCCGTGGCCACCTCAGAGGGAAGCTTTCTTT
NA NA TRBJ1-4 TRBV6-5 CASSYGGRSNEKLFF TGTGCCAGCAGTTACGGAGGGAGGTCTAATGAAAAACTGTTTTTT
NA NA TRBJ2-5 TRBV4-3 CASSQSGTYGETQYF TGCGCCAGCAGCCAATCCGGGACATACGGGGAGACCCAGTACTTC
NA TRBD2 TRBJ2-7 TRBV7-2 CASSPGGYEQYF TGTGCCAGCAGCCCCGGGGGGTACGAGCAGTACTTC
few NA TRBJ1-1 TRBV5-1 CASSTQGGKNTEAFF TGCGCCAGCAGCACCCAGGGTGGGAAGAACACTGAAGCTTTCTTT
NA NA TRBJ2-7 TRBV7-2 CASSLTSSSYEQYF TGTGCCAGCAGCCTCACGAGCTCCTCCTACGAGCAGTACTTC
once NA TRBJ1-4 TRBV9 CASSQGLPNEKLFF TGTGCCAGCAGCCAGGGACTCCCTAATGAAAAACTGTTTTTT
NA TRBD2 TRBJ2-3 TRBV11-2 CASSVLAGGLADTQYF TGTGCCAGCAGCGTCCTAGCGGGGGGGCTCGCAGATACGCAGTATTTT
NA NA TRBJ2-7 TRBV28 CASSFHGQIEQYF TGTGCCAGCAGTTTCCACGGACAGATCGAGCAGTACTTC
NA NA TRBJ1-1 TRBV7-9 CASSSLGQGGTEAFF TGTGCCAGCAGCTCCTTGGGCCAGGGTGGCACTGAAGCTTTCTTT
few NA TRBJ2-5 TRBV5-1 CASSLAEQYVQETQYF TGCGCCAGCAGCTTGGCCGAACAATACGTACAAGAGACCCAGTACTTC
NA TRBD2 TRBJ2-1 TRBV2 CASSLAGLYNEQFF TGTGCCAGCAGCCTAGCGGGTCTCTACAATGAGCAGTTCTTC
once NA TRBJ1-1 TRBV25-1 CASSTGRGRRPTNTEAFF TGTGCCAGCAGTACCGGGCGGGGGAGACGTCCAACTAACACTGAAGCTTTCTTT
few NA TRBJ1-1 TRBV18 CASSGDMNTEAFF TGTGCCAGCTCAGGGGACATGAACACTGAAGCTTTCTTT
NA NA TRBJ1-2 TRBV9 CASSGITGQGYTF TGTGCCAGCAGCGGGATAACAGGGCAAGGCTACACCTTC
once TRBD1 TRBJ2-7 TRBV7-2 CASSSRDRDRRHEQYF TGTGCCAGCAGCTCGCGAGACCGGGACAGGCGCCACGAGCAGTACTTC
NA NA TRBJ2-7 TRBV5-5 CASSLVYYEQYF TGTGCCAGCAGCTTAGTCTACTACGAGCAGTACTTC
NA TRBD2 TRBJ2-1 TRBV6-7 CASSYGLAERVTYNEQFF TGTGCCAGCAGCTACGGCCTAGCGGAGCGGGTTACCTACAATGAGCAGTTCTTC
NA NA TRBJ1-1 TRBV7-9 CASSLVVRTEAFF TGTGCCAGCAGCTTAGTAGTTCGGACTGAAGCTTTCTTT
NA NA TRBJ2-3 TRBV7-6 CASSPVPTDTQYF TGTGCCAGCAGCCCGGTGCCCACAGATACGCAGTATTTT
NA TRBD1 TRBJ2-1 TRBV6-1 CASSAQPGQGYNEQFF TGTGCCAGCAGTGCACAACCGGGACAGGGATACAATGAGCAGTTCTTC
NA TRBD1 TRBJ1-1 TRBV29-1 CSVRRTGNTEAFF TGCAGCGTCAGAAGGACAGGGAACACTGAAGCTTTCTTT
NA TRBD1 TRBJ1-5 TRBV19 CASSKQGRYVNQPQHF TGTGCCAGTAGTAAACAGGGGCGATATGTCAATCAGCCCCAGCATTTT
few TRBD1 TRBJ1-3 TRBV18 CASSPPGQGAGNTIYF TGTGCCAGCTCACCACCGGGACAGGGTGCTGGAAACACCATATATTTT
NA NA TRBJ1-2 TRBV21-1 CASSRRIRGYGYTF TGTGCCAGCAGCAGGAGGATCAGGGGGTATGGCTACACCTTC
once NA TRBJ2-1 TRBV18 CASSLWVDRPTVEQFF TGTGCCAGCTCCCTATGGGTTGACAGGCCCACGGTCGAGCAGTTCTTC
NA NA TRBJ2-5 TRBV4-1 CASSQRTTEETQYF TGCGCCAGCAGCCAAAGGACTACCGAAGAGACCCAGTACTTC
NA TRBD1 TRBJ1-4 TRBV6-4 CASSDSKWTGSPLATNEKLFF TGTGCCAGCAGTGACTCGAAGTGGACAGGGTCCCCCCTTGCAACTAATGAAAAACTGTTTTTT
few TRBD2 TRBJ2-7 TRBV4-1 CASSQERTSVVEQYF TGCGCCAGCAGCCAAGAACGGACTAGCGTAGTCGAGCAGTACTTC
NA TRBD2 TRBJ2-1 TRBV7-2 CASSFGTSTYNEQFF TGTGCCAGCAGCTTCGGGACTAGCACTTACAATGAGCAGTTCTTC
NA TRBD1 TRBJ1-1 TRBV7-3 CASSAYGTGLTEAFF TGTGCCAGCAGCGCCTACGGGACAGGGCTCACTGAAGCTTTCTTT
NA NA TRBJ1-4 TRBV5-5 CASSLGHGEKLFF TGTGCCAGCAGCTTGGGACACGGCGAAAAACTGTTTTTT
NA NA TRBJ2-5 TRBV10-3 CAISESQEETQYF TGTGCCATCAGTGAGTCACAGGAAGAGACCCAGTACTTC
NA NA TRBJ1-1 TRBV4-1 CASSQVPLNTEAFF TGCGCCAGCAGCCAAGTTCCGTTGAACACTGAAGCTTTCTTT
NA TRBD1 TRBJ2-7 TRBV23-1 CASSQDRGYEQYF TGCGCCAGCAGTCAAGACAGGGGCTACGAGCAGTACTTC
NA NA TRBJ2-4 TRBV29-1 CSVANRGTNIQYF TGCAGCGTTGCCAACCGTGGGACTAACATTCAGTACTTC
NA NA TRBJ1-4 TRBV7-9 CASSLTGSNEKLFF TGTGCCAGCAGCTTAACCGGGTCTAATGAAAAACTGTTTTTT
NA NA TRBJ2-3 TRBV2 CASSHGVTSTDTQYF TGTGCCAGCAGTCACGGGGTTACTAGCACAGATACGCAGTATTTT